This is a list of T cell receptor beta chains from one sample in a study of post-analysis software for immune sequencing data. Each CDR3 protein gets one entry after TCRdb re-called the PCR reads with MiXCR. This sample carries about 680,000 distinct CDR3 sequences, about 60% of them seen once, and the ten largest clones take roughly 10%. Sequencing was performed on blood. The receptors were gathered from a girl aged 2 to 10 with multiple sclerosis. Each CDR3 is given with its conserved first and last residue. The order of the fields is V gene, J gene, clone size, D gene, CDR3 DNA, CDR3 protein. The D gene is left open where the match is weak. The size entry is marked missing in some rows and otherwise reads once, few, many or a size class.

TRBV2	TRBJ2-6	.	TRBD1	TGTGCCAGCAGTGAAGCCGAGACAGGGCTAGGCTCTGGGGCCAACGTCCTGACTTTC	CASSEAETGLGSGANVLTF
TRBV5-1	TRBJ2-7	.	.	TGCGCCAGCAGCTTAGAGCAGTACTTC	CASSLEQYF
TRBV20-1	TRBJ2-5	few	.	TGCAGTGCTAGAATCGGGACCGCCCAAGAGACCCAGTACTTC	CSARIGTAQETQYF
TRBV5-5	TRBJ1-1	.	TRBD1	TGTGCCAGCAGCTTGGAATGGGCAGGGGGCGGTGGTGAAGCTTTCTTT	CASSLEWAGGGGEAFF
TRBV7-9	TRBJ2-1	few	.	TGTGCCAGCAGCCCGCACCCTTCCCCAATGAACTACAATGAGCAGTTCTTC	CASSPHPSPMNYNEQFF
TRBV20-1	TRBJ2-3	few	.	TGCAGTGCTCGGTGGAGGGGCGCTGGTACAGATACGCAGTATTTT	CSARWRGAGTDTQYF
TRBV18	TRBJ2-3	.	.	TGTGCCAGCTCCCGGGATCGTTCAGGCACAGATACGCAGTATTTT	CASSRDRSGTDTQYF
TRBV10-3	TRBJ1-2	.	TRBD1	TGTGCCATCAGTCGGGGACAGGACCCTAACTATGGCTACACCTTC	CAISRGQDPNYGYTF
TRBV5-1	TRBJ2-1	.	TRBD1	TGTGCCAGCAGTTTGGGGCAGGGGGTAGGCAATGAGCAGTTCTTC	CASSLGQGVGNEQFF
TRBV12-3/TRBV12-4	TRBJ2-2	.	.	TGTGCCAGCAGTCCCCCACAGAACACCGGGGAGCTGTTTTTT	CASSPPQNTGELFF
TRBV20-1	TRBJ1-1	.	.	TGCAGTGCTAGAGTAGTCGGAACAGGGCAGAACACTGAAGCTTTCTTT	CSARVVGTGQNTEAFF